The 2 T cell receptor beta chains below were found in one sample sequenced in a study of blood T cells in healthy people across ages. Primed by a sample-barcoded 5' primer and a J-beta primer mix, a second PCR proceeded for about 6 to 12 cycles. TCRdb analysed the 5' RACE reads with MiXCR anew, one entry per CDR3 protein. The sample consists of some 1,500,000 distinct CDR3 sequences, 35% to 45% of them appearing once. Sequencing was carried out using blood. Source of these receptors: a woman aged 18-29 years in good health.

The table lists this clonotype with many counts. This rearrangement joins TRBV27 to TRBJ2-7; perhaps D is TRBD1 or TRBD2 (5 bases each). Trimming shortened V by 2 bases and J by 2 bases, and 7 bases separated the two germline ends. The germline V gene encodes CDR1 MNHEY and CDR2 SMNVEV (reference sequence). The CDR3 is 13 residues long. CDR3 region: CASSLQGPYEQYF. The DNA of the CDR3 is TGTGCCAGCAGTTTACAGGGACCCTACGAGCAGTACTTC.

This clonotype has just a few counts. The rearrangement uses TRBV7-3 and TRBJ1-6; D gene unclear. V was cut by 6 bases and J by 3 bases, with 6 bases left in between. Germline V gene data show CDR1 as SGHTA and CDR2 as FQGTGA. The CDR3 is made up of 13 amino acids. CDR3 loop: CASSYDYNSPLHF. The CDR3 DNA sequence: TGTGCCAGCAGTTATGACTATAATTCACCCCTCCACTTT. Supplemented by reference TRBV7-3 and TRBJ1-6, the full variable domain reads GAGVSQTPSNKVTEKGKYVELRCDPISGHTALYWYRQSLGQGPEFLIYFQGTGAADDSGLPNDRFFAVRPEGSVSTLKIQRTERGDSAVYLCASSYDYNSPLHFGNGTRLTVT.